These 18 T cell receptor beta chains were sequenced from one sample in a study of blood T cell repertoires in COVID-19 (dated by TCRdb to about 2020). The library was built by means of the immunoSEQ multiplex PCR assay. TCRdb carries this immuneACCESS record with in-frame sequences only. Its versions omit some clonotypes, under half of them owing to an unresolved V gene in the studies checked, with the rest unexplained. The sample includes some 51,000 clones, with 90% observed a single time. Jointly, the top ten make up approximately 6.2% of the sample. Material for sequencing was peripheral blood. These receptors were collected from a man aged 35-49 years with acute or convalescent COVID-19.

The CDR3 DNA reads TGTGCCAGTAGTATACGGGTTCTAGAGACTAGCACCCAAGAGACCCAGTACTTC. Translated, it gives CASSIRVLETSTQETQYF. This chain connects TRBV19 to TRBJ2-5; 7 positions match TRBD2. V was pared by 2 bases and J by 1 base, with 13 bases of the junction left unmatched. The CDR3 loop spans 18 amino acids. CDR1 LNHDA and CDR2 SQIVND come from the germline V gene (reference sequence).

The chain joins TRBV13 to TRBJ1-1, with 7 bases identical to TRBD1. This CDR3 spans 12 amino acids. V dropped 5 bases and J dropped 6; count of bases not matched to a gene: 3. Germline V gene data show CDR1 as PRHDT and CDR2 as FYEKMQ (reference sequence). The DNA of the CDR3 is TGTGCCAGCAGCCCCGGGACAGCTGAAGCTTTCTTT. Its translation is CASSPGTAEAFF.

The chain employs TRBV10-3 and TRBJ1-2, with unresolved D. The V gene lost 4 bases and the J gene lost 8 bases, with 14 bases spanning the gap. Germline V lookup: CDR1 ENHRY, CDR2 SYGVKD. The CDR3 spans 13 residues. CDR3 in amino acids: CAISAAGRGGYTF. CDR3 in DNA: TGTGCCATCAGTGCGGCGGGGAGAGGAGGCTACACCTTC.

V gene TRBV9 combines with J gene TRBJ2-1, with D perhaps matching TRBD2 (6 bases). Germline lookup yields CDR1 SGDLS and CDR2 YYNGEE. Trimming cost V 3 bases and J 6 bases, with 16 bases left between them. CDR3 length equals 15 residues. This CDR3 is CASSGGVSSSNEQFF. The CDR3 DNA reads TGTGCCAGCAGCGGCGGGGTAAGTAGCAGCAATGAGCAGTTCTTC.

This chain joins TRBV19 and TRBJ1-6; 9 positions agree with TRBD1. V was clipped by 4 bases and J by 9 bases; unmatched bases: 10. The CDR3 runs 16 residues. From germline, CDR1 is LNHDA and CDR2 SQIVND (reference sequence). The DNA for the CDR3 is TGTGCCAGTAGTACCCTCCCGGACAGGGGTGGTTCACCCCTCCACTTT. Protein sequence: CASSTLPDRGGSPLHF.

A note on this clone: Germline and junction disagree at one end, which may indicate a read error. This chain uses TRBV4-1 with TRBJ2-3; TRBD2 matches 10 bases. Germline CDR1 is MGHRA and CDR2 is YSYEKL. This CDR3 region has 18 residues. DNA for the CDR3: TGCGCCAGCAGCCAAGATCCTCCTAGCGGGAGCAGCAGAGATACGCAGTATTTT. Translation gives CASSQDPPSGSSRDTQYF.

The V and J genes are TRBV7-2 and TRBJ2-1; 8 bases map to TRBD1. The V gene's germline CDR1 is SGHTA and CDR2 FQGNSA. The CDR3 loop spans 16 amino acids. The trim removed 1 base at V and 4 bases at J, leaving 6 bases unmatched. CDR3 protein: CASSLVGTGLYNEQFF. CDR3 coding DNA: TGTGCCAGCAGCTTAGTAGGGACAGGCCTATACAATGAGCAGTTCTTC.

The genes are TRBV18 and TRBJ1-2, with a possible D match to TRBD1 (6 bases). The CDR3 spans 15 residues. Germline CDR1 KGHSH, CDR2 LQKENI. Trimming took 3 bases from V and 2 from J, leaving 13 bases between them. The CDR3 here is CASSPNLDRNYGYTF. CDR3 DNA sequence: TGTGCCAGCTCACCCAACTTAGACAGGAACTATGGCTACACCTTC.

The CDR3 is CASSDDRGNGYTF. CDR3 coding DNA: TGTGCCAGCAGCGACGACAGGGGAAACGGCTACACCTTC. The rearrangement uses TRBV2 and TRBJ1-2; 8 bases are shared with TRBD1. Germline CDR1 and CDR2: SNHLY and FYNNEI. This CDR3 is built from 13 residues. V was clipped by 6 bases and J by 8 bases; unmatched bases: 8.

This chain uses TRBV6-6 with TRBJ1-6; 7 bases map to TRBD1. The junction had 10 bases not matched to a gene; V was cut back by 6 bases and J by 8 bases. Germline lookup yields CDR1 MNHNY and CDR2 SVGAGI (reference sequence). This CDR3 contains 15 residues. CDR3 nucleotide sequence: TGTGCCAGCAGATCCTCGGAGGGGGCTTATTCACCCCTCCACTTT. It is translated as CASRSSEGAYSPLHF.

This chain uses TRBV4-1 with TRBJ1-5; D unclear. This CDR3 contains 15 residues. Looked up from germline, CDR1 is MGHRA and CDR2 is YSYEKL. V dropped 4 bases and J dropped 0 bases, with 10 bases sitting between them. The CDR3 reads CASSRTEYSNQPQHF. The CDR3 nucleotides are TGCGCCAGCAGCCGGACTGAGTATAGCAATCAGCCCCAGCATTTT.

Comment on this clone: The junction departs from the called germline gene at one end, perhaps through a read error. Here the CDR3 reads CASSPPSSLRGNEQFF. The CDR3, as DNA: TGTGCCAGCTCCCCACCCAGCTCGCTAAGGGGCAATGAGCAGTTCTTC. The chain is built from TRBV18 and TRBJ2-1; D is possibly TRBD1 (5 bases). Germline V gene data show CDR1 as KGHSH and CDR2 as LQKENI. There are 16 residues in the CDR3. The full variable domain, in which reference TRBV18 and TRBJ2-1 provide the parts outside the CDR3, is NAGVMQNPRHLVRRRGQEARLRCSPMKGHSHVYWYRQLPEEGLKFMVYLQKENIIDESGMPKERFSAEFPKEGPSILRIQQVVRGDSAAYFCASSPPSSLRGNEQFFGPGTRLTVL.

The J gene is TRBJ1-6, the V gene TRBV6-5, with D possibly being TRBD1 (6 bases). Germline V gene lookup returns CDR1 MNHEY and CDR2 SVGAGI. The CDR3 length is 16 residues. Trimming removed 4 bases at V and 4 bases at J, with 14 bases between. The CDR3 DNA is TGTGCCAGCAGTTCCCCGGACAGCCGGTATAATTCACCCCTCCACTTT. Its translation is CASSSPDSRYNSPLHF.

The chain is built from TRBV7-2 and TRBJ1-2; a weak D match, TRBD1 (5 bases). The CDR3 totals 14 residues. Trimming removed 2 bases at V and 10 bases at J, with 17 bases between. Looked up from germline, CDR1 is SGHTA and CDR2 is FQGNSA. CDR3 DNA: TGTGCCAGCAGCTTATCTCCGACAGACCCGGTCTACACCTTC. It translates to CASSLSPTDPVYTF. Filled out from reference TRBV7-2 and TRBJ1-2, the complete variable domain reads GAGVSQSPSNKVTEKGKDVELRCDPISGHTALYWYRQSLGQGLEFLIYFQGNSAPDKSGLPSDRFSAERTGGSVSTLTIQRTQQEDSAVYLCASSLSPTDPVYTFGSGTRLTVV.

The rearrangement joins TRBV5-5 to TRBJ2-3; D is uncertain. The germline V gene encodes CDR1 SGHKS and CDR2 YYEKEE (reference sequence). The CDR3 runs 12 residues. With 5 bases removed from V and 2 bases from J, the gap between germline ends came to 6 bases. CDR3 sequence: CASSYNTDTQYF. The DNA of the CDR3 is TGTGCCAGCAGTTATAACACAGATACGCAGTATTTT.

The chain joins TRBV4-1 to TRBJ1-1, with D perhaps matching TRBD1 (6 bases). With 7 bases removed from V and 1 base from J, the gap between germline ends came to 7 bases. CDR3 length equals 12 residues. Germline CDR1 is MGHRA and CDR2 is YSYEKL. CDR3 region: CASKQGNTEAFF. CDR3 bases: TGCGCCAGCAAACAGGGGAACACTGAAGCTTTCTTT.

V is TRBV2 and J is TRBJ1-2; 7 bases line up with TRBD1. The J segment lost 7 bases and the V segment lost 1 base, leaving 3 bases of the junction unmatched. The CDR3 contains 13 residues. The germline CDR1 and CDR2 sequences are SNHLY and FYNNEI. The CDR3 here is CASSEETGFGYTF. The DNA of the CDR3 is TGTGCCAGCAGTGAAGAGACAGGGTTTGGCTACACCTTC.

The chain couples TRBV29-1 to TRBJ2-5; 12 positions agree with TRBD2. Germline trimming cut 6 bases from V and 8 bases from J; bases unmatched to any gene: 10. CDR1 is SQVTM, CDR2 ANQGSEA, per germline. The CDR3 contains 14 residues. CDR3 in amino acids: CSVAGLAGKGTQYF. The DNA for the CDR3 is TGCAGCGTCGCAGGACTAGCGGGGAAAGGAACCCAGTACTTC.